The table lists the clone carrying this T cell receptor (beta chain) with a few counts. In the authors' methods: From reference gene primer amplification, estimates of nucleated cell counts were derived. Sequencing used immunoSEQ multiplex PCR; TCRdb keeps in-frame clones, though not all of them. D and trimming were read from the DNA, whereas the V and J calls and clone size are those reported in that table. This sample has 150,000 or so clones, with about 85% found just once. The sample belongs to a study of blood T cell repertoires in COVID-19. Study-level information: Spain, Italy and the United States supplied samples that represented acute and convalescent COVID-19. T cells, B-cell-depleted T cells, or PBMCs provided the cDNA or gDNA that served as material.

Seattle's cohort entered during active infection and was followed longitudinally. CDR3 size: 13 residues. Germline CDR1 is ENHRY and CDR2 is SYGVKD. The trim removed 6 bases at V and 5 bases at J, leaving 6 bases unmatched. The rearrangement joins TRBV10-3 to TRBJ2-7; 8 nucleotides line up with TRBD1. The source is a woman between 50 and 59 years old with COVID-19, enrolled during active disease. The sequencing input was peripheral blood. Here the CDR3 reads CAIRVTGAHEQYF. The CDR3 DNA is TGTGCCATCAGGGTGACAGGGGCCCACGAGCAGTACTTC.